What follows are 29 T cell receptor beta chains derived from one specimen sequenced in a study of blood T cell repertoires in COVID-19. Sequenced by immunoSEQ multiplex PCR; TCRdb stores in-frame clones only, minus some. Here the sample spans roughly 330,000 clones, 87% being singletons. The sequenced material came from peripheral blood. The receptors shown here come from a man aged 30 to 45 with COVID-19, enrolled during active disease.

V and J are TRBV5-1 and TRBJ2-2; 10 nucleotides match TRBD2. V was pared by 2 bases and J by 11 bases, with 9 bases of the junction left unmatched. The germline gives CDR1 SGHRS, CDR2 YFSETQ. The CDR3 loop spans 15 amino acids. The DNA of the CDR3 is TGCGCCAGCAGCTTCCTAGCGGGAGCGGGCGGAGAGCTGTTTTTT. Amino acid sequence: CASSFLAGAGGELFF. Full variable domain (rest looked up from reference TRBV5-1 and TRBJ2-2): KAGVTQTPRYLIKTRGQQVTLSCSPISGHRSVSWYQQTPGQGLQFLFEYFSETQRNKGNFPGRFSGRQFSNSRSEMNVSTLELGDSALYLCASSFLAGAGGELFFGEGSRLTVL.

The chain carries TRBV11-2 and TRBJ1-2; 7 nucleotides line up with TRBD1. This CDR3 region has 16 residues. Germline loops: CDR1 SGHAT, CDR2 FQNNGV. J lost 4 bases, V lost 8 bases, and 16 bases had no gene match. The CDR3 DNA follows: TGTGCCAGCTCCGCCGTATTGGGCAGGGGGTCCTATGGCTACACCTTC. The encoded protein is CASSAVLGRGSYGYTF.

This clone showed up just a few times. This rearrangement joins TRBV7-2 to TRBJ1-1; tentatively, D is TRBD1 (5 bases). This CDR3 spans 14 amino acids. The germline V gene encodes CDR1 SGHTA and CDR2 FQGNSA. V lost 3 bases, J lost 1 base, and 9 bases lay in between. Written as DNA, the CDR3 is TGTGCCAGCAGCTTTTATGGGGCGAACACTGAAGCTTTCTTT. This translates into CASSFYGANTEAFF.

This clone was seen only a few times. The gene calls are TRBV10-3 and TRBJ1-5; TRBD1 agrees at 7 bases. CDR1 and CDR2 (germline): ENHRY, SYGVKD. The CDR3 totals 13 residues. Trimming cost V 6 bases and J 5 bases; bases outside gene matches: 4. The CDR3 DNA is TGTGCCATCAGAGGCCAGGGGGATCAGCCCCAGCATTTT. Its protein is CAIRGQGDQPQHF.

The gene calls are TRBV29-1 and TRBJ2-7, with 8 bases lining up with TRBD1. The germline V gene encodes CDR1 SQVTM and CDR2 ANQGSEA. This CDR3 has 12 residues. Trimming took 6 bases from V and 6 from J; bases not matched to a gene: 7. The CDR3 loop is CSVIGQGSEQYF. The CDR3 DNA reads as TGCAGCGTGATTGGACAGGGAAGCGAGCAGTACTTC.

The rearrangement links TRBV5-6 to TRBJ1-4; 8 positions match TRBD1. The CDR3 length is 15 residues. Germline CDR1 is SGHDT and CDR2 is YYEEEE. Unmatched junction bases numbered 8, after V lost 3 bases and J lost 7 bases. CDR3 sequence (DNA): TGTGCCAGCAGCTGGGCCGGGGGACAGGCTGAAAAACTGTTTTTT. Its protein product is CASSWAGGQAEKLFF.

This chain links TRBV7-2 with TRBJ2-7, with 11 bases lining up with TRBD2. There are 17 residues in the CDR3. V was pared by 1 base and J by 5 bases, with 10 bases of the junction left unmatched. CDR1 and CDR2 (germline): SGHTA, FQGNSA. The CDR3 here is CASSLGHGTSGRDEQYF. The CDR3, as DNA: TGTGCCAGCAGCTTAGGGCACGGGACTAGCGGAAGGGACGAGCAGTACTTC.

The chain recombines TRBV6-2 or TRBV6-3 with TRBJ2-1, with TRBD1 matching 7 bases. The CDR3 runs 15 residues. V lost 0 bases to trimming and J lost 8 bases; unmatched junction nucleotides: 7. CDR1 is MNHEY and CDR2 is SVGEGT in the germline V gene. CDR3 sequence: CASSYSGQPVHEQFF. As DNA, the CDR3 is TGTGCCAGCAGTTACTCGGGACAGCCTGTCCATGAGCAGTTCTTC.

The rearrangement links TRBV10-3 to TRBJ1-1, with TRBD1 as a possible D gene (5 bases). The CDR3 is 14 amino acids. V dropped 4 bases and J dropped 6 bases, with 15 bases sitting between them. Germline V gene lookup returns CDR1 ENHRY and CDR2 SYGVKD. Written as DNA, the CDR3 is TGTGCCATCAGTGCGACAGTCGGGCCTCCTGAAGCTTTCTTT. Its translation: CAISATVGPPEAFF.

The genes are TRBV6-5 and TRBJ1-2, with a possible D match to TRBD1 (5 bases). The CDR3 length is 14 residues. Germline V gene data show CDR1 as MNHEY and CDR2 as SVGAGI. Trimming took 6 bases from V and 8 from J, leaving 19 bases between them. This CDR3 is CASRTGGGKWGYTF. The DNA of the CDR3 is TGTGCCAGCAGGACCGGGGGTGGGAAATGGGGCTACACCTTC.

The chain employs TRBV6-2 or TRBV6-3 and TRBJ1-1; D remains unclear. Looked up from germline, CDR1 is MNHEY and CDR2 is SVGEGT. Between the trimmed V and J ends, which lost 0 bases and 3 bases, there was a span of 11 bases. The CDR3 loop spans 15 amino acids. CDR3 DNA sequence: TGTGCCAGCAGTTACTCAGCGACTGCCCACACTGAAGCTTTCTTT. The encoded protein is CASSYSATAHTEAFF.

The chain combines TRBV5-1 with TRBJ2-4; TRBD2 agrees at 9 bases. The CDR3 has 18 amino acids. V shed 4 bases, J shed 8 bases, and the junction held 19 bases outside the gene matches. Germline V CDR1 and CDR2: SGHRS, YFSETQ. The CDR3 sequence: CASSDTKGGSGGTDIQYF. CDR3 nucleotides: TGCGCCAGCAGCGATACCAAGGGAGGTAGCGGGGGCACGGACATTCAGTACTTC.

This sequence joins TRBV7-2 and TRBJ2-7; 11 bases map to TRBD1. J was trimmed by 0 bases and V by 2 bases; bases with no gene match: 6. Germline lookup yields CDR1 SGHTA and CDR2 FQGNSA. This CDR3 spans 17 amino acids. The CDR3 DNA reads TGTGCCAGCAGCTTACCGGGACAGGGGGTATTCTCCTACGAGCAGTACTTC. Its translation is CASSLPGQGVFSYEQYF.

The V and J genes are TRBV7-3 and TRBJ1-1; maybe TRBD1 (6 bases). The CDR3 is 14 amino acids. The germline V gene has CDR1 SGHTA and CDR2 FQGTGA. The V gene lost 2 bases and the J gene lost 2 bases, with 9 bases spanning the gap. The CDR3 DNA is TGTGCCAGCAGCTTAGCAGGGACAAACACTGAAGCTTTCTTT. This codes for CASSLAGTNTEAFF.

The chain is built from TRBV7-2 and TRBJ2-5, with D possibly matching TRBD1 (6 bases). Germline V gives CDR1 SGHTA, CDR2 FQGNSA. Trimming stripped 5 bases from V and 1 base from J, with 11 bases between. The CDR3 spans 14 residues. In nucleotides, the CDR3 is TGTGCCAGCAGCCCGCAGGGGCTCCAAGAGACCCAGTACTTC. It is translated as CASSPQGLQETQYF.

The chain is built from TRBV9 and TRBJ2-1, with TRBD1 matching over 7 bases. The CDR3 extends over 13 amino acids. CDR1 is SGDLS, CDR2 YYNGEE, per germline. The V gene end was trimmed by 4 bases and the J gene end by 7 bases; junction bases not matched to a gene: 5. CDR3 sequence reads: CASSFTGVNEQFF. The DNA of the CDR3 is TGTGCCAGCAGCTTTACAGGGGTAAATGAGCAGTTCTTC. Complete variable domain (other parts from reference TRBV9 and TRBJ2-1): DSGVTQTPKHLITATGQRVTLRCSPRSGDLSVYWYQQSLDQGLQFLIQYYNGEERAKGNILERFSAQQFPDLHSELNLSSLELGDSALYFCASSFTGVNEQFFGPGTRLTVL.

The rearrangement joins TRBV18 to TRBJ1-5; tentative D call: TRBD1 (5 bases). Trimming took 1 base from V and 3 from J, leaving 10 bases between them. Germline CDR1 is KGHSH and CDR2 is LQKENI. The CDR3 spans 15 residues. CDR3 nucleotides: TGTGCCAGCTCACCACAGTCAGGGCCCAATCAGCCCCAGCATTTT. Translating it yields CASSPQSGPNQPQHF.

This chain links TRBV9 with TRBJ1-3, with TRBD1 matching 7 bases. Germline V gene sequence: CDR1 SGDLS, CDR2 YYNGEE. The J segment lost 7 bases and the V segment lost 3 bases, leaving 13 bases of the junction unmatched. The CDR3 length is 16 residues. The chain's CDR3 is CASSAQAGTVRNTIYF. The CDR3 DNA is TGTGCCAGCAGCGCGCAGGCAGGGACAGTTCGGAACACCATATATTTT. Filled out from reference TRBV9 and TRBJ1-3, the complete variable domain reads DSGVTQTPKHLITATGQRVTLRCSPRSGDLSVYWYQQSLDQGLQFLIQYYNGEERAKGNILERFSAQQFPDLHSELNLSSLELGDSALYFCASSAQAGTVRNTIYFGEGSWLTVV.

The chain carries TRBV6-2 or TRBV6-3 and TRBJ2-4, with 10 positions matching TRBD1. The J segment lost 7 bases and the V segment lost 6 bases, leaving 15 bases of the junction unmatched. The CDR3 contains 17 residues. Germline V lookup: CDR1 MNHEY, CDR2 SVGEGT. The CDR3 sequence: CASSSRVRQGARNIQYF. As DNA, the CDR3 is TGTGCCAGCAGCTCCCGGGTTCGACAGGGGGCTAGGAACATTCAGTACTTC.

This chain joins TRBV15 and TRBJ1-1, with D unresolved. Trimming took 3 bases from V and 8 from J, leaving 16 bases between them. This CDR3 comprises 14 residues. Germline values: CDR1 LNHNV, CDR2 YYDKDF (reference sequence). The CDR3: CATSRSPGSAEAFF. The DNA for the CDR3 is TGTGCCACCAGCAGGAGCCCGGGGAGCGCCGAAGCTTTCTTT.

The chain recombines TRBV7-2 with TRBJ2-7, with 8 bases matching TRBD2. Looked up from germline, CDR1 is SGHTA and CDR2 is FQGNSA. The junction had 5 bases not matched to a gene; V was cut back by 2 bases and J by 2 bases. CDR3 length: 15 amino acids. CDR3 nucleotide sequence: TGTGCCAGCAGCTTATCTGCGGGGGGAACCTACGAGCAGTACTTC. Protein sequence: CASSLSAGGTYEQYF.

CDR3 nucleotides: TGTGCCAGCAGTTCGGCGGGTCTAGTGACAAGCTCCTACGAGCAGTACTTC. Encoded protein: CASSSAGLVTSSYEQYF. The J gene is TRBJ2-7, the V gene TRBV28; TRBD2 is a possible D gene (5 bases). This CDR3 has 17 amino acids. Trimming shortened V by 4 bases and J by 0 bases, and 19 bases separated the two germline ends. Germline V CDR1 and CDR2: MDHEN, SYDVKM.

This chain connects TRBV4-3 to TRBJ1-5, with 10 nucleotides matching TRBD1. Germline V gene sequence: CDR1 LGHNA, CDR2 YSLEER. This CDR3 has 15 residues. J was trimmed by 2 bases and V by 5 bases; bases with no gene match: 3. Here the CDR3 DNA reads TGCGCCAGCAGCTCCGGGACAGGGGGCAATCAGCCCCAGCATTTT. Translated: CASSSGTGGNQPQHF.

This clone has only one observation. This chain connects TRBV6-5 to TRBJ2-3; tentative D call: TRBD1 (6 bases). Germline CDR1 MNHEY, CDR2 SVGAGI. This CDR3 has 12 amino acids. Trimming removed 6 bases at V and 3 bases at J, with 7 bases between. The DNA of the CDR3 is TGTGCCAGCAGCCAGGGGACAGATACGCAGTATTTT. This gives the protein CASSQGTDTQYF.

The chain joins TRBV18 to TRBJ2-1, with 7 positions matching TRBD1. This CDR3 has 13 amino acids. Germline V gene sequence: CDR1 KGHSH, CDR2 LQKENI. V shed 6 bases, J shed 6 bases, and the junction held 5 bases outside the gene matches. CDR3 sequence: CASSPDRLNEQFF. CDR3 DNA: TGTGCCAGCTCTCCGGACAGGCTCAATGAGCAGTTCTTC.

J is TRBJ2-3 and V is TRBV6-5, with a possible D match to TRBD1 (6 bases). Germline V gene data show CDR1 as MNHEY and CDR2 as SVGAGI. V dropped 0 bases and J dropped 3 bases, with 10 bases sitting between them. This CDR3 comprises 15 residues. The CDR3 region has the DNA TGTGCCAGCAGTTACTCACAGGGTTGGACAGATACGCAGTATTTT. Its protein product is CASSYSQGWTDTQYF.

In the case of this clone: The same CDR3 arises from other DNA sequences in this sample as well. The chain combines TRBV7-2 with TRBJ2-7; D perhaps matches TRBD2 (6 bases). Germline V lookup: CDR1 SGHTA, CDR2 FQGNSA. V was pared by 5 bases and J by 2 bases, with 13 bases between. CDR3 length: 14 amino acids. The CDR3 spells CASSPQGGAYEQYF. CDR3 DNA sequence: TGTGCCAGCAGCCCCCAGGGCGGGGCCTACGAGCAGTACTTC.

In this sample, this clone turned up a few times. The chain combines TRBV5-6 with TRBJ2-7; no firm D call. The CDR3 sequence is 14 residues long. Trimming removed 4 bases from V and 0 bases from J, with 11 bases in between. Germline CDR1 reads SGHDT; CDR2 reads YYEEEE. CDR3: CASSPAWSSYEQYF. The CDR3 DNA reads as TGTGCCAGCAGCCCCGCCTGGAGCTCCTACGAGCAGTACTTC.

This chain uses TRBV5-4 with TRBJ2-7; D gene unclear. V lost 4 bases, J lost 0 bases, and 11 bases lay in between. Germline CDR1 is SGHNT and CDR2 is YYREEE (reference sequence). The CDR3 length is 14 residues. The CDR3 nucleotides read TGTGCCAGCAGCCTCGACTGGAGCTCCTACGAGCAGTACTTC. Translation gives CASSLDWSSYEQYF.